The T cell receptor (beta chain) described here comes from a study of blood T cell repertoires in COVID-19. The table came from immunoSEQ multiplex PCR; TCRdb's copy has only in-frame clones and leaves some out. The sample shows around 250,000 clones, 85% to 90% of them seen only once. Trimming pared 8 bases from V and 5 bases from J, leaving 15 bases between. The CDR3 runs to 13 residues. The chain couples TRBV12-3 or TRBV12-4 to TRBJ2-5, with unresolved D. The sequenced material came from peripheral blood. This sequence originates from a man younger than 35 with active or convalescent COVID-19. The CDR3 region has the DNA TGTGCCAGCCGCCTCGGCAGGCACGAGACCCAGTACTTC. This codes for CASRLGRHETQYF.